The clone carrying this T cell receptor beta chain was seen a handful of times. The antigen is undetermined. Other DNA sequences from this sample encode an identical CDR3 as well. This sample is part of a study of cytomegalovirus exposure and HLA in healthy donors. Study conclusions and caveats: Cytomegalovirus association was assigned to under 200 TCR beta chains. Rarity characterized most TCR sequences, yet some public TCRs appeared in many donors.

Generated by immunoSEQ multiplex PCR, the TCRdb table keeps only in-frame clones and is missing some. The sample carries about 110,000 clones, under 85% recorded once. This TCR was recovered from a woman under 30 in good health and CMV-seronegative. Sequencing was carried out using PBMCs.

The CDR3 nucleotides are TGTGCCAGTAGTATGGGGAGCTCTGGAAACACCATATATTTT. Protein sequence: CASSMGSSGNTIYF. The V gene is TRBV19, the J gene TRBJ1-3; D gene ambiguous. Germline V gene lookup returns CDR1 LNHDA and CDR2 SQIVND (reference sequence). The germline V and J ends were trimmed by 3 bases and 0 bases, with 6 bases remaining between them. This CDR3 region has 14 residues.